This T cell receptor beta chain came from a study of Ad26.COV2.S vaccination and SARS-CoV-2 variants. On the study more broadly: Participants got Ad26.COV2.S intramuscularly, once or twice 56 days apart.

Germline CDR1 DFQATT, CDR2 SNEGSKA (reference sequence). Deletions cut 3 bases from V and 2 bases from J, with 10 bases between. The CDR3 has 13 residues. This clone was observed a handful of times. The antigen is not known. Treatment in this sample: 19 received Ad26.COV2.S at low or high dose, single or two shots; roughly five received placebo; per-sample allocation not given. On day 63 after the first injection, vaccine and placebo recipients gave samples. At a Boston site, the person donating was an adult of 18-55 years. Profiled with immunoSEQ multiplex PCR; TCRdb holds only in-frame clones, not every one. The repertoire holds 350,000 to 450,000 clones, around 93% seen once, with 1.5% to 2% in the top ten. Findings and limits, study-wide: Marked by substantial breadth, spike-specific CD8+ and CD4+ T cell responses were reportedly seen after vaccination. Spike-specific TCR breadth ran higher among vaccine recipients than placebo recipients.

The TCR sequence derives from a person aged 18-60 years who received the Ad26.COV2.S COVID-19 vaccine or a placebo. The gene calls are TRBV20-1 and TRBJ1-2; D is unresolved. The sequenced sample was peripheral blood, obtained in a trial of Ad26.COV2.S vaccine versus placebo. This chain's CDR3 is CSASERSNYGYTF. CDR3 coding DNA: TGCAGTGCTAGTGAGCGGAGCAACTATGGCTACACCTTC.